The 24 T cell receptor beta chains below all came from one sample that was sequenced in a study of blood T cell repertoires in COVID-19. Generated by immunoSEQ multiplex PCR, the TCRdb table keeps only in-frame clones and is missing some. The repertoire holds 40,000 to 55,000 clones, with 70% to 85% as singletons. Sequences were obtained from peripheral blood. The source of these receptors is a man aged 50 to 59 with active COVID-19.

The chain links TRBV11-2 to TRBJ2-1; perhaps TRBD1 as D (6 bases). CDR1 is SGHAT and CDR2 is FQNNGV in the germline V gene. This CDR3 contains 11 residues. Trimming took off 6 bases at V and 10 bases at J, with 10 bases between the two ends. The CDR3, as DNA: TGTGCCAGCAGTTATACAGGGGAGCAGTTCTTC. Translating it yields CASSYTGEQFF.

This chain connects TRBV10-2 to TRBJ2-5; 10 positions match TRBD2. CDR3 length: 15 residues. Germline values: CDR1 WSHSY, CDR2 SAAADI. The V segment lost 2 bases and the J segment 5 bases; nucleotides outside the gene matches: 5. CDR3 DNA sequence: TGCGCCAGCAGTGAGCCCCGGACTAGCGGCGAGACCCAGTACTTC. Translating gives CASSEPRTSGETQYF.

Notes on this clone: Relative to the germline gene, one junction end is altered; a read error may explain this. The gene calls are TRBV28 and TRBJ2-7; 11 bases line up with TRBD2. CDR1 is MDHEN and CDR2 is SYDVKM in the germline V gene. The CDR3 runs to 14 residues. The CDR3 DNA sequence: TGTGCCAGCAATTTAGCGGGGGGGCCCTACGAGCAGTACTTC. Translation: CASNLAGGPYEQYF.

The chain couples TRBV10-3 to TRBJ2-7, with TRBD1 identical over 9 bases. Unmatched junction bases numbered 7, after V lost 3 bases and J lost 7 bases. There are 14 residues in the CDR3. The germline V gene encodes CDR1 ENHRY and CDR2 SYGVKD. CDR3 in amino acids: CAISEPQGAGEQYF. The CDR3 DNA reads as TGTGCCATCAGTGAACCACAGGGGGCGGGGGAGCAGTACTTC.

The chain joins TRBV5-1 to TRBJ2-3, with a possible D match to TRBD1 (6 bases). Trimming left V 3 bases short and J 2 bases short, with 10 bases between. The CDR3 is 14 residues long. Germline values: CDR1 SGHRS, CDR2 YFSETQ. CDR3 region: CASSSQGPTDTQYF. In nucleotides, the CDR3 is TGCGCCAGCAGCTCACAGGGCCCCACAGATACGCAGTATTTT.

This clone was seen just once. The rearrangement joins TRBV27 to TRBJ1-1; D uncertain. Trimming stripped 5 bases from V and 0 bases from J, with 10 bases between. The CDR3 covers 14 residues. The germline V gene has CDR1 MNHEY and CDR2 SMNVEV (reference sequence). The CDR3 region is CASSPGLMNTEAFF. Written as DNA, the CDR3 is TGTGCCAGCAGTCCTGGGCTCATGAACACTGAAGCTTTCTTT.

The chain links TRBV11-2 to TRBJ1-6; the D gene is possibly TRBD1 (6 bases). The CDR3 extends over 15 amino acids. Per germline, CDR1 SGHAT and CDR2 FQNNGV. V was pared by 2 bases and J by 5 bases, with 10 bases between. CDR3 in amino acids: CASSLSRGDNSPLHF. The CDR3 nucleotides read TGTGCCAGCAGCTTAAGCAGGGGCGATAATTCACCCCTCCACTTT.

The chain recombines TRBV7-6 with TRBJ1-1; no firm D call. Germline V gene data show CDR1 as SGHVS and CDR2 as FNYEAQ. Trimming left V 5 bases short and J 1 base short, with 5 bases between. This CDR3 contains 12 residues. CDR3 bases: TGTGCCAGCAGCGCGAGGAACACTGAAGCTTTCTTT. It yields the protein CASSARNTEAFF. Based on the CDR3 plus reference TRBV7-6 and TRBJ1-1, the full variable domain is GAGVSQSPRYKVTKRGQDVALRCDPISGHVSLYWYRQALGQGPEFLTYFNYEAQQDKSGLPNDRFSAERPEGSISTLTIQRTEQRDSAMYRCASSARNTEAFFGQGTRLTVV.

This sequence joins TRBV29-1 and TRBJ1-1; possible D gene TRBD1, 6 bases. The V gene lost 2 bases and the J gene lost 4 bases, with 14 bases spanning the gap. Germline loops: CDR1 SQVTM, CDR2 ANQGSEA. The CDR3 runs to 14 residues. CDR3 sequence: CSVEYRVDSTEAFF. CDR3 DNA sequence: TGCAGCGTTGAATACAGGGTGGATAGCACTGAAGCTTTCTTT.

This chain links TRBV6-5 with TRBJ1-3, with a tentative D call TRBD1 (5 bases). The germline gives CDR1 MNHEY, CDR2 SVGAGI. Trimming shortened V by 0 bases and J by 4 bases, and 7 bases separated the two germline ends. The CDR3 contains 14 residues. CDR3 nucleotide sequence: TGTGCCAGCAGTTACTCGCGACAGGGAAACACCATATATTTT. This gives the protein CASSYSRQGNTIYF.

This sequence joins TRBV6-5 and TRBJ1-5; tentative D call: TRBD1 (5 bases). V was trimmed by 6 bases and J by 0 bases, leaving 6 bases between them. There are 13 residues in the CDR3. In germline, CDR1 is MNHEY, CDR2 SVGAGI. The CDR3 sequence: CASRDNSNQPQHF. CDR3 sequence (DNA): TGTGCCAGCAGGGACAATAGCAATCAGCCCCAGCATTTT.

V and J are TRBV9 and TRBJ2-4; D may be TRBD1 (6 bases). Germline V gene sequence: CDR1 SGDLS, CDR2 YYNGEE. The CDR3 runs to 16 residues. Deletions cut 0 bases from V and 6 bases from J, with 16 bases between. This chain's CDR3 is CASSVAGQGSGNIQYF. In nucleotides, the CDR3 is TGTGCCAGCAGCGTAGCAGGGCAGGGGTCCGGAAACATTCAGTACTTC.

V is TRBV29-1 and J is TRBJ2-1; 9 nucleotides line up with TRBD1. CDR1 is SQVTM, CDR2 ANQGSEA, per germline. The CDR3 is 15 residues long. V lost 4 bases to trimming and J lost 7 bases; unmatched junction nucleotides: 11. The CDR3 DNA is TGCAGCGTTGCGCGCTCTGCGACAGGGGGGAATGAGCAGTTCTTC. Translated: CSVARSATGGNEQFF.

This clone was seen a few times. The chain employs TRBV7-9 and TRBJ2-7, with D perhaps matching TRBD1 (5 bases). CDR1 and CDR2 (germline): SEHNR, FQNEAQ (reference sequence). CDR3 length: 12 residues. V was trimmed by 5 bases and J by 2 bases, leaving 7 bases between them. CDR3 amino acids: CASSPRAYEQYF. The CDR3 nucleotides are TGTGCCAGCAGCCCCAGGGCCTACGAGCAGTACTTC.

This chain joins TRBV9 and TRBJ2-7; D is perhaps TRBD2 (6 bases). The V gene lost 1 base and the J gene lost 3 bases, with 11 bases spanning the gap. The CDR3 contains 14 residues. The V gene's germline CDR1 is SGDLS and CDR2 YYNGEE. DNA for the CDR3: TGTGCCAGCAGCGTAAGTGTCGGGGGCTACGAGCAGTACTTC. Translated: CASSVSVGGYEQYF.

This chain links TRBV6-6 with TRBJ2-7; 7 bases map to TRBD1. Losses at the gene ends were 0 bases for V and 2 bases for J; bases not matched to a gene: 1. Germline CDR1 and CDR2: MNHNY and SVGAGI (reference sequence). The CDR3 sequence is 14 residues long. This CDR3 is CASSYSGTAYEQYF. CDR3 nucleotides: TGTGCCAGCAGTTACTCGGGGACAGCCTACGAGCAGTACTTC.

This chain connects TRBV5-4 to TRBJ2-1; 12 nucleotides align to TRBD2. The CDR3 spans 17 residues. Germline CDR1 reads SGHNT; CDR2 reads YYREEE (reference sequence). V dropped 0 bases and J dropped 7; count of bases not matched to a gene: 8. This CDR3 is CASSLELAGGRLNEQFF. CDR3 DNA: TGTGCCAGCAGCTTGGAGCTAGCGGGGGGGCGGTTAAATGAGCAGTTCTTC.

The CDR3 coding sequence is TGTGCCAGCAGCTTGGATCCGGGGTCGGGGGAAAAACTGTTTTTT. This gives the protein CASSLDPGSGEKLFF. The chain couples TRBV5-6 to TRBJ1-4; D is undetermined. The CDR3 sequence is 15 residues long. V lost 0 bases and J 8 bases, leaving 14 bases between the germline ends. Germline V gene data show CDR1 as SGHDT and CDR2 as YYEEEE.

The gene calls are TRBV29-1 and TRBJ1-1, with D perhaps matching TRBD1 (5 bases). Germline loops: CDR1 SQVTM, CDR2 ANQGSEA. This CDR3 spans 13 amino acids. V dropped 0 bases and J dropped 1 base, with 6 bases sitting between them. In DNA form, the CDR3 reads TGCAGCGTTGAAGAGACAGAGAACACTGAAGCTTTCTTT. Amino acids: CSVEETENTEAFF.

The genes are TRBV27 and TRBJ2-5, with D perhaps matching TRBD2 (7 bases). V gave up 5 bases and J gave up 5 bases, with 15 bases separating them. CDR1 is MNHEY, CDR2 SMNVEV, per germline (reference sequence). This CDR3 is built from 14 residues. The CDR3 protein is CASSPRGARETQYF. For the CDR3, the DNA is TGTGCCAGCAGTCCCCGGGGGGCCCGGGAGACCCAGTACTTC.

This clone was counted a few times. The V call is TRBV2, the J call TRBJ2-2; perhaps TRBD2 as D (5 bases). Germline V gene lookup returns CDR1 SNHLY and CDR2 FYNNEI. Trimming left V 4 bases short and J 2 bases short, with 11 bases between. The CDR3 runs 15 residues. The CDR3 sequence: CASSGRTGNTGELFF. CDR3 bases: TGTGCCAGCAGTGGGCGGACGGGAAACACCGGGGAGCTGTTTTTT.

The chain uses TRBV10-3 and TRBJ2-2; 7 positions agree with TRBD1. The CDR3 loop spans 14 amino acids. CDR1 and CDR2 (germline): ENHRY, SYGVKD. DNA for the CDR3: TGTGCGGTCTGGGGACAGTCGAACACCGGGGAGCTGTTTTTT. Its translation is CAVWGQSNTGELFF.

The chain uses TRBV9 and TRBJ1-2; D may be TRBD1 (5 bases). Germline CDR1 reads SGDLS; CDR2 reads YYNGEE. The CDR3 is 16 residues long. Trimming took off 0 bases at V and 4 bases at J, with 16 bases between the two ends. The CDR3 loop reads CASSVDSGELGYGYTF. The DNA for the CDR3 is TGTGCCAGCAGCGTAGACTCGGGGGAGCTAGGCTATGGCTACACCTTC.

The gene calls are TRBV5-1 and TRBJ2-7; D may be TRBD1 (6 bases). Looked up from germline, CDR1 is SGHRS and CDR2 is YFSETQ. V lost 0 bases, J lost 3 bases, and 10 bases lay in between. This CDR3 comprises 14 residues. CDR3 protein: CASSLGGTNYEQYF. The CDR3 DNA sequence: TGCGCCAGCAGCTTGGGTGGGACAAACTACGAGCAGTACTTC.